This note documents a single T cell receptor (beta chain) sequence. Antigen specificity is unknown. The data derive from a study of cytomegalovirus exposure and HLA in healthy donors. Study-wide points: Among the sequence variants, a highly shared cluster was likely an artifact of sequencing. A later analysis by the authors found several of the most significant clusters apparently linked to common viral pathogens. The CMV antigen specificity of a few CMV-associated chains was confirmed through in vitro analysis.

The PCR had 60 Vbeta and 13 Jbeta primers. The method was immunoSEQ multiplex PCR; TCRdb's version includes in-frame clones alone and lacks a portion of them. Of about 110,000 clones listed, 76% are singletons. CDR1 is MNHNS, CDR2 SASEGT, per germline. Trimming cost V 6 bases and J 2 bases, with 6 bases left between them. The CDR3 spans 12 residues. The specimen sequenced was PBMCs. The rearrangement uses TRBV6-1 and TRBJ2-3; D not certain. This TCR derives from a woman aged 45-60 years in good health and CMV-seropositive. The CDR3: CASRFYTDTQYF. CDR3 bases: TGTGCCAGCAGGTTCTACACAGATACGCAGTATTTT.